The 8 T cell receptor beta chains below come from one sample, sequenced in a study of T cell clonality in common variable immunodeficiency (dated by TCRdb to 2014 to 2015). Points the paper makes about the study in general: Fewer deletions and N-nucleotide insertions were reportedly observed in CVID TCRbeta sequences, and highly modified clones with 13 or more V deletions were reportedly absent from CVID TCRbeta sequences.

These receptors lack a known antigen. Library method: the immunoSEQ multiplex PCR assay. TCRdb's version of the immuneACCESS table is confined to in-frame rearrangements and falls short of the full clone set. An unresolved V gene accounts for under half of the shortfall where checked; the remainder is of unknown origin. The table for this sample shows around 8,000 clones. The ten largest clones capture 3% to 4% of the sample. Sequencing was carried out using peripheral blood mononuclear cells. These receptors were collected from a human donor with common variable immunodeficiency.

Note on this clone: The DNA ends 3 residues before the CDR3 does, and the rest of the CDR3 is filled in from the germline J gene. The rearrangement links TRBV18 to TRBJ2-7; D tentatively fits TRBD1 or TRBD2 (5 bases each). The V end was cut by 3 bases, the J end by 4 bases, with 10 bases between. Germline loops: CDR1 KGHSH, CDR2 LQKENI. There are 13 residues in the CDR3. Incomplete CDR3 DNA: TGTGCCAGCTCACCTAGGGGAGAGTACGAG. As protein: CASSPRGEYE. The whole CDR3 reads CASSPRGEYEQYF. Filled out from reference TRBV18 and TRBJ2-7, the complete variable domain reads NAGVMQNPRHLVRRRGQEARLRCSPMKGHSHVYWYRQLPEEGLKFMVYLQKENIIDESGMPKERFSAEFPKEGPSILRIQQVVRGDSAAYFCASSPRGEYEQYFGPGTRLTVT.

To note about this clone: The read stops 3 residues short of the end of the CDR3; the missing end is completed from the germline J gene. J is TRBJ2-3 and V is TRBV6-2 or TRBV6-3, with TRBD2 identical over 9 bases. The CDR3 spans 16 residues. The V segment lost 2 bases and the J segment 1 base; nucleotides outside the gene matches: 4. The germline V gene encodes CDR1 MNHEY and CDR2 SVGEGT. CDR3: CASSYEVAGGTDTQYF. Partial CDR3 DNA: TGTGCCAGCAGTTACGAGGTAGCGGGGGGCACAGATACG.

Comment on this clone: The observed sequence ends 3 residues before the CDR3 terminus, with the missing tail filled in from the germline J gene. This chain joins TRBV11-2 and TRBJ2-1; TRBD1 might be the D (5 bases). Trimming took off 0 bases at V and 8 bases at J, with 14 bases between the two ends. The CDR3 is 15 residues long. Germline lookup yields CDR1 SGHAT and CDR2 FQNNGV. The CDR3 loop reads CASSLDRVSRDEQFF. CDR3 DNA (partial): TGTGCCAGCAGCTTAGACAGGGTTAGTCGGGATGAG.

About this clone: The CDR3 end lies 3 residues beyond the end of the read and is filled in from the germline J gene. This chain joins TRBV19 and TRBJ2-5; 9 bases agree with TRBD1. The germline CDR1 and CDR2 sequences are LNHDA and SQIVND (reference sequence). Losses at the gene ends were 3 bases for V and 5 bases for J; bases not matched to a gene: 10. The CDR3 is 16 amino acids. This chain's CDR3 is CASSMTATGGRETQYF. The CDR3 DNA, read in part, is TGTGCCAGTAGTATGACGGCGACAGGGGGTCGGGAGACC. The variable domain in full, completed from reference TRBV19 and TRBJ2-5, reads DGGITQSPKYLFRKEGQNVTLSCEQNLNHDAMYWYRQDPGQGLRLIYYSQIVNDFQKGDIAEGYSVSREKKESFPLTVTSAQKNPTAFYLCASSMTATGGRETQYFGPGTRLLVL.

Considering frequency, this clone is medium-sized (0.01 to 0.1%). The DNA read from the CDR3 is TGCAGCGTCCGGGACAGGGGTATCACTGAA. It encodes CSVRDRGITE. The CDR3 in full is CSVRDRGITEAFF. V and J are TRBV29-1 and TRBJ1-1; 10 bases are a match to TRBD1. The CDR3 extends 3 residues past the end of the read, so its final part is completed from the germline J gene. After removal of 6 bases from V and 4 bases from J, the junction contained 5 bases not matched to a gene. Germline CDR1 and CDR2: SQVTM and ANQGSEA. The CDR3 sequence is 13 residues long.

Details on this clone: The read ends 3 residues before the CDR3 terminus; that terminus is restored from the germline J gene. The V and J genes are TRBV10-3 and TRBJ2-7; D gene unclear. The germline V gene encodes CDR1 ENHRY and CDR2 SYGVKD. This CDR3 is built from 14 residues. V was clipped by 2 bases and J by 1 base, with 9 bases between them. The CDR3 is CAISEIQRSYEQYF. The CDR3 bases that were read are TGTGCCATCAGTGAGATCCAGCGTTCCTACGAG.

As to this clone: Coverage ceases 3 residues before the CDR3 finishes, and the germline J gene fills in the end. The rearrangement joins TRBV18 to TRBJ2-7; unclear D gene. The CDR3 runs to 12 residues. Per the germline V gene, CDR1 is KGHSH and CDR2 is LQKENI. The V gene lost 3 bases and the J gene lost 4 bases, with 7 bases spanning the gap. The covered CDR3 bases are TGTGCCAGCTCACCCGCGAGTTACGAG. Translated, it gives CASSPASYE. The entire CDR3 reads CASSPASYEQYF.

This clone is labeled medium-sized (0.01 to 0.1%) based on frequency. The read ends 3 residues shy of where the CDR3 ends; the end is completed using the germline J gene. The V call is TRBV7-2, the J call TRBJ2-1; 10 bases are shared with TRBD1. Germline CDR1 and CDR2: SGHTA and FQGNSA. This CDR3 spans 15 amino acids. J lost 7 bases, V lost 4 bases, and 7 bases had no gene match. The CDR3 here is CASSYGTGALNEQFF. The sequenced CDR3 bases are TGTGCCAGCAGCTATGGGACAGGGGCCTTAAATGAG.